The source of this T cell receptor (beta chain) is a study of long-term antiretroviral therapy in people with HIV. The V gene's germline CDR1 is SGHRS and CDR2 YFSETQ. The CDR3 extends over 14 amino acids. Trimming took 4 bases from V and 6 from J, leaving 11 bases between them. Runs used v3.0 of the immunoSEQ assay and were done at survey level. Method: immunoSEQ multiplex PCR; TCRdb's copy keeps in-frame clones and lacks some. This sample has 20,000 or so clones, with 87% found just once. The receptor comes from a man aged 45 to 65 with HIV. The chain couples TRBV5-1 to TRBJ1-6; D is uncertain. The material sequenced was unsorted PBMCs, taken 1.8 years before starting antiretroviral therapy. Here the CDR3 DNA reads TGCGCCAGCAGCCCGCCGGGGTCTAATTCACCCCTCCACTTT. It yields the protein CASSPPGSNSPLHF.